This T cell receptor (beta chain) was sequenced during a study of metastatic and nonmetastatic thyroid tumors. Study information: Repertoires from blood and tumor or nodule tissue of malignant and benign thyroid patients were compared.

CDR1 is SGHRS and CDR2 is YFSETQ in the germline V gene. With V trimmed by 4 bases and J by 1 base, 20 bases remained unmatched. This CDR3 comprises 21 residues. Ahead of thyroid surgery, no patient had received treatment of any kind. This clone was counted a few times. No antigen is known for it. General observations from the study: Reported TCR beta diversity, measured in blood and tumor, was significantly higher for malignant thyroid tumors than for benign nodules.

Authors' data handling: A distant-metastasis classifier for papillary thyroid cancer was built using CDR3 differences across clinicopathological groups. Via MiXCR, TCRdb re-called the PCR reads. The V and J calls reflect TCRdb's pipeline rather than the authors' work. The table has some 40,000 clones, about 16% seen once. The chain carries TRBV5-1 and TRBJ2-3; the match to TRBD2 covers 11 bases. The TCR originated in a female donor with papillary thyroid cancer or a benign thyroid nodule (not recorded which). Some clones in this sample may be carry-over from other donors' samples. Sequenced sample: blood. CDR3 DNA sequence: TGCGCCAGCAGCACAACTAGCGGGAGTGCCCTTTCCCCAATTGGCACAGATACGCAGTATTTT. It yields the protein CASSTTSGSALSPIGTDTQYF.